This TCR beta chain was profiled in a study of shared clonotypes between healthy human individuals. This CDR3 is built from 11 residues. V was shortened by 6 bases and J by 5 bases, with 7 bases between the two germline ends. Germline CDR1 is SEHNR and CDR2 is FQNEAQ (reference sequence). Only in-frame clones appear in the TCRdb table, and some are missing; sequencing was by immunoSEQ multiplex PCR. The table has roughly 640,000 clones, over 65% seen once. The receptor's source is a woman in her thirties in good health. The J gene is TRBJ2-5, the V gene TRBV7-9; no definite D call. The sequenced sample was memory CD4+ T cells sorted from blood. Indicated subset: CD45RA-negative fraction. Written as DNA, the CDR3 is TGTGCCAGCAGTGGTCCGGAGACCCAGTACTTC. It codes for CASSGPETQYF.